This T cell receptor beta chain is drawn from a study of cytomegalovirus exposure and HLA in healthy donors. The germline CDR1 and CDR2 sequences are MNHEY and SVGAGI. The CDR3 extends over 15 amino acids. Trimming took off 9 bases at V and 0 bases at J, with 18 bases between the two ends. The donors formed part of the 120-subject validation cohort, distinct from the roughly 630-subject first cohort. The method was immunoSEQ multiplex PCR; TCRdb's version includes in-frame clones alone and lacks a portion of them. The sample consists of 200,000 to 250,000 clones, approximately 80% of them appearing once.

The sequenced material came from PBMCs. This receptor was identified in a woman under 40 in good health and CMV-seropositive. V usage is TRBV6-5 and J usage is TRBJ2-7; D gene uncertain. The CDR3 region has the DNA TGTGCCAGTTCTTCCGGCGCTACCGTCTCCTACGAGCAGTACTTC. Residues: CASSSGATVSYEQYF.